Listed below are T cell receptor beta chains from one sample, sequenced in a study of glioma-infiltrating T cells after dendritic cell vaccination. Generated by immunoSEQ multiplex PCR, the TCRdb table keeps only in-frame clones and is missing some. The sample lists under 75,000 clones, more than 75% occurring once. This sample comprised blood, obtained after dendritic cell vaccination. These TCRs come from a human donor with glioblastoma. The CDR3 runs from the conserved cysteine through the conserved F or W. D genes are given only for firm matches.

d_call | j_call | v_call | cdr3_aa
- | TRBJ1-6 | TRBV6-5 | CASSYSEGYGSPLHF
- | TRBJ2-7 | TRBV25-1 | CASSALARGDEQYF
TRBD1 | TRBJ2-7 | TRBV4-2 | CASSLGVPRGNEQYF
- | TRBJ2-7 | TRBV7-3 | CASSLSGGPYEQYF
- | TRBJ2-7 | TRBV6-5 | CASSYSQGSYEQYF
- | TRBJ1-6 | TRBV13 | CASSSGQKFQDYNSPLHF
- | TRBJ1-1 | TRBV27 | CATRTGGIAEAFF
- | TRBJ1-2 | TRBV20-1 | CSAGAQGGYTF
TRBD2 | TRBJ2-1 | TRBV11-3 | CASSTGLAGGHEQFF
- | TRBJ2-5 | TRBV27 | CASSFDRSNQETQYF
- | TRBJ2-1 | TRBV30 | CAWSVSGEEQFF
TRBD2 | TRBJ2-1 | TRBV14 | CASSPGTSGINEQFF
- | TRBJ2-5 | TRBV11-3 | CASSLVLGRQVEKETQYF
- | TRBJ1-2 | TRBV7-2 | CASSANTGLGYTF
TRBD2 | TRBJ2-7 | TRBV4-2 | CASSQDRLAGWYEQYF
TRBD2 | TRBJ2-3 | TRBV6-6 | CASSFLAGGIADTQYF
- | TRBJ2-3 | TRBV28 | CASSSHLYTDTQYF
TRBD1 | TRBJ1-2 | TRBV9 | CASSARTGTGHGYTF
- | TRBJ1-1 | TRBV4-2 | CASSQDLGGTQFYEAFF
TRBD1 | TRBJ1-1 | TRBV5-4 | CASSHHRGQNTEAFF
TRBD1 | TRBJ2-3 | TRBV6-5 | CASSYSQGADTQYF
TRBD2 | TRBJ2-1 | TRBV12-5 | CASGSGELPRGSYNEQFF
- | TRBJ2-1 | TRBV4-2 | CASSQEAFYDEQFF
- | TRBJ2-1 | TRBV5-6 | CASSPVGGEQFF
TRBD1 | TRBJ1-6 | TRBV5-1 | CASSLRQGGNSPLHF
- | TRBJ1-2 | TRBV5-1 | CASSLEGTSASGGYTF
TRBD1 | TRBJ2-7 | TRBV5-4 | CASRRAQGQDYEQYF
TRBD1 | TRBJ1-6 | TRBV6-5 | CASRRDRLRAPLHF
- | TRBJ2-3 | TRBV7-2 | CASSLDLGPGADTQYF
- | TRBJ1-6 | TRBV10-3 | CAIRGVYNSPLHF
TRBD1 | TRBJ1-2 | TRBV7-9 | CASRPTGGGGYTF
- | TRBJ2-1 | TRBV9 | CASSRGNEQFF
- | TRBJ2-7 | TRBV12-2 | CASRLSQAYSYEQYF
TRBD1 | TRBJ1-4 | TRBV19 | CASSAGTGATNEKLFF
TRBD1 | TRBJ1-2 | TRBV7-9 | CASSHRDREAYGYTF
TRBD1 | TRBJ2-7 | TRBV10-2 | CASRQGAGYEQYF
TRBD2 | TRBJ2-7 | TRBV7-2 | CASSSPLASGNYEQYF
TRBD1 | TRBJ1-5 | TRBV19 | CASSISGGNQPQHF
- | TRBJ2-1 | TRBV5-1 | CASSLGTEGEQFF
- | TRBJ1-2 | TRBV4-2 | CASSQEGRVNYGYTF
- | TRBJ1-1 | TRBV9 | CASSVQKNTEAFF
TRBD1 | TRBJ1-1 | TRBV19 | CASSINGQGRTEAFF
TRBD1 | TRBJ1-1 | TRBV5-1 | CASSLSRDRAAFF
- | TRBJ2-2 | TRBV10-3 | CAIGGNTGELFF
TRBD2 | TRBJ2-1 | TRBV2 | CATPSGALGNEQFF
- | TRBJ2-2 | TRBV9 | CASSPPQGTNTGELFF
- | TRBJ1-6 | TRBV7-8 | CASSLQGSGSPLHF